The source of this T cell receptor (beta chain) is a study of monozygotic twins with inflammatory bowel disease. On this clonotype: Its antigen is undetermined.

Study-level findings and limits: For IBD patients, clonotypes shared with others were fewer than for healthy twins, especially with disease activity.

Investigators made cDNA in eight separate reactions per sample. TCRalpha and TCRbeta cDNA went through nested PCRs of approximately 16 and 10 cycles, two in total. Reprocessing the 5' RACE reads, TCRdb reports a single entry for every CDR3 protein and omits DNA. The specimen's table records around 200,000 distinct CDR3 sequences. CDR1 KGHDR and CDR2 SFDVKD come from the germline V gene. This CDR3 contains 12 residues. The clonotype comes from a human donor with ulcerative colitis or Crohn's disease, or a healthy co-twin of an affected twin (not recorded which). Sequenced: blood. The chain carries TRBV24-1 and TRBJ2-5; the D call of TRBD2 rests on TCRdb alone, since no DNA is present to check it. CDR3 sequence reads: CATSAEGWTQYF.